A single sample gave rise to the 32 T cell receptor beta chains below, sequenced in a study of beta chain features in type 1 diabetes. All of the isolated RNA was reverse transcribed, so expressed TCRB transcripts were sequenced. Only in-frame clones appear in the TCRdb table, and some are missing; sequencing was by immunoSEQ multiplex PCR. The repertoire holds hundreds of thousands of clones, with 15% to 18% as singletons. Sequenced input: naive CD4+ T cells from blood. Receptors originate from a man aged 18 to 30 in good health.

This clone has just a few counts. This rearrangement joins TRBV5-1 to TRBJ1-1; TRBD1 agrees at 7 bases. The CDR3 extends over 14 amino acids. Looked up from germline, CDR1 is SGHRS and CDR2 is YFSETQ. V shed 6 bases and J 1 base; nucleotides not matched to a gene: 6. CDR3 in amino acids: CASTSQGTNTEAFF. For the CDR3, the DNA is TGCGCCAGCACGTCACAGGGGACGAACACTGAAGCTTTCTTT.

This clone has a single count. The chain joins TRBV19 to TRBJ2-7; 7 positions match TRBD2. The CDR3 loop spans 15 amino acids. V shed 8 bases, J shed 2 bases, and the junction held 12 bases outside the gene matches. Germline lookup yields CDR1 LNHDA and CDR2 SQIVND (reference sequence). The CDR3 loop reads CASAEGGLGAYEQYF. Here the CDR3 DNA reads TGTGCCAGTGCCGAGGGAGGGCTTGGAGCCTACGAGCAGTACTTC.

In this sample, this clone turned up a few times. CDR3 nucleotide sequence: TGCGCCAGCAGCCCGCGGGGGGACCCGGGGGAGCTCAATCAGCCCCAGCATTTT. Its protein product is CASSPRGDPGELNQPQHF. The gene calls are TRBV4-3 and TRBJ1-5; TRBD1 might be the D (5 bases). The V and J ends lost 4 bases and 3 bases respectively, with 22 bases between them. Germline values: CDR1 LGHNA, CDR2 YSLEER. The CDR3 sequence is 18 residues long.

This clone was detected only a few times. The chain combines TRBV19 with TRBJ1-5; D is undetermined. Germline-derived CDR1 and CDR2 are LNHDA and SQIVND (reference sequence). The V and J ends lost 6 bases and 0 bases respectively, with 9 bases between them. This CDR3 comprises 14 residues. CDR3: CASRRVSSNQPQHF. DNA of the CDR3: TGTGCCAGTAGGAGGGTCTCTAGCAATCAGCCCCAGCATTTT.

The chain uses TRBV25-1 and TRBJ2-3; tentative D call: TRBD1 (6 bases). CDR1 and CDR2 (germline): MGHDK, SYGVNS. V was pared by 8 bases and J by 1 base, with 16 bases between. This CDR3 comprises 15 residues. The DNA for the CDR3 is TGTGCCAGCTTGGGGGCAGCCTGGGGCACAGATACGCAGTATTTT. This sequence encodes CASLGAAWGTDTQYF. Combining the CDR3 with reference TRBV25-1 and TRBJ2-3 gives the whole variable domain EADIYQTPRYLVIGTGKKITLECSQTMGHDKMYWYQQDPGMELHLIHYSYGVNSTEKGDLSSESTVSRIRTEHFPLTLESARPSHTSQYLCASLGAAWGTDTQYFGPGTRLTVL.

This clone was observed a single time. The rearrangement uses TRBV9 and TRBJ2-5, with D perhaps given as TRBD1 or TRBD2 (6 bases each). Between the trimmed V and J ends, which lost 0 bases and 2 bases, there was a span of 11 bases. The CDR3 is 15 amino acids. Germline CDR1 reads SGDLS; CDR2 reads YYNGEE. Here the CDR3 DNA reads TGTGCCAGCAGCGTAGGGAGGGACACACAAGAGACCCAGTACTTC. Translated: CASSVGRDTQETQYF.

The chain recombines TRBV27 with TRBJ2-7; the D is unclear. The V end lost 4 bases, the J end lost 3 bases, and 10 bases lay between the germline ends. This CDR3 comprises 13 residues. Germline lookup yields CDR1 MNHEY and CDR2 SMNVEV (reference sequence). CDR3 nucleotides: TGTGCCAGCAGTTCAAGGACGCTCTACGAGCAGTACTTC. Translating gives CASSSRTLYEQYF.

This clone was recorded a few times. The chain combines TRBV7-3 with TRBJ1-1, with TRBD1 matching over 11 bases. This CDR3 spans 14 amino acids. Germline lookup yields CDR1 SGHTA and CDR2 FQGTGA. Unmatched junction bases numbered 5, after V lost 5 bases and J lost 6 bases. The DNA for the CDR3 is TGTGCCAGCAGCAAGGACAGGGGGCAACCTGAAGCTTTCTTT. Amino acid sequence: CASSKDRGQPEAFF.

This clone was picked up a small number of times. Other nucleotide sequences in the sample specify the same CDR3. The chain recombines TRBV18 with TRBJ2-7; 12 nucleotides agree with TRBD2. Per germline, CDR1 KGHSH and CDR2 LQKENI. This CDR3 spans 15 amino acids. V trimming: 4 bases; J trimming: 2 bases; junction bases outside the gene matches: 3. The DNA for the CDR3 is TGTGCCAGCTCACTCACTAGCGGGGGGACCTACGAGCAGTACTTC. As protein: CASSLTSGGTYEQYF. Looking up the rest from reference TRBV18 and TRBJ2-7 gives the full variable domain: NAGVMQNPRHLVRRRGQEARLRCSPMKGHSHVYWYRQLPEEGLKFMVYLQKENIIDESGMPKERFSAEFPKEGPSILRIQQVVRGDSAAYFCASSLTSGGTYEQYFGPGTRLTVT.

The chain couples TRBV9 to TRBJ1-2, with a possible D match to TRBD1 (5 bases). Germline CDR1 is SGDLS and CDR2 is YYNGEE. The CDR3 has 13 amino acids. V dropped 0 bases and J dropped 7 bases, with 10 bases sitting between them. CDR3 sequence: CASSVEQDFGYTF. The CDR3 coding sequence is TGTGCCAGCAGCGTAGAACAGGACTTTGGCTACACCTTC.

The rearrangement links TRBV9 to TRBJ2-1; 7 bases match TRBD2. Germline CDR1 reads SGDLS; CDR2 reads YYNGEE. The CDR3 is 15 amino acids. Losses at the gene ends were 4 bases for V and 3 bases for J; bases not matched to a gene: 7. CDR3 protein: CASSMRTRGYNEQFF. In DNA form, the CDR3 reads TGTGCCAGCAGCATGCGGACTAGGGGCTACAATGAGCAGTTCTTC.

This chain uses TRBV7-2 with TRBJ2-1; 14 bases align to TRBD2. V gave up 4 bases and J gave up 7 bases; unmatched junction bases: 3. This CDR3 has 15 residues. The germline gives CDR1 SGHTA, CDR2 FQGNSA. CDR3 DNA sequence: TGTGCCAGCAGCTCCGGACTAGCGGGAGGAAATGAGCAGTTCTTC. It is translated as CASSSGLAGGNEQFF.

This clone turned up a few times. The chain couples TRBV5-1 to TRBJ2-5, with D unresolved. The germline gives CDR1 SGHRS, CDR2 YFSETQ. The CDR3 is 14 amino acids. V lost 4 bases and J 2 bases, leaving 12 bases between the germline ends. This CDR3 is CASSPTDGQETQYF. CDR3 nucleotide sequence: TGCGCCAGCAGCCCGACGGACGGGCAAGAGACCCAGTACTTC.

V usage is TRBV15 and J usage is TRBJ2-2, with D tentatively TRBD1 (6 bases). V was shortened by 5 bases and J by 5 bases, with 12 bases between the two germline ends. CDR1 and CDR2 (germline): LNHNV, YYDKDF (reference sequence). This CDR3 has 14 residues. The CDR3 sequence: CATSHGDKTGELFF. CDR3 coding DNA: TGTGCCACCAGCCATGGGGACAAGACCGGGGAGCTGTTTTTT.

CDR3 nucleotide sequence: TGTGCCAGCAGTTACAGGAACCAAGAGACCCAGTACTTC. Translated: CASSYRNQETQYF. The genes are TRBV27 and TRBJ2-5, with a weak D call TRBD1 (5 bases). From germline, CDR1 is MNHEY and CDR2 SMNVEV (reference sequence). V lost 4 bases, J lost 0 bases, and 6 bases lay in between. The CDR3 loop spans 13 amino acids.

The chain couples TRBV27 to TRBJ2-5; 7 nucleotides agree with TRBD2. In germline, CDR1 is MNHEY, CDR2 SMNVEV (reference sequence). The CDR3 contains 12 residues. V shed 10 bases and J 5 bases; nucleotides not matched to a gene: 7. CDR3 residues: CATKVGGETQYF. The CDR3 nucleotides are TGTGCCACCAAAGTGGGGGGGGAGACCCAGTACTTC.

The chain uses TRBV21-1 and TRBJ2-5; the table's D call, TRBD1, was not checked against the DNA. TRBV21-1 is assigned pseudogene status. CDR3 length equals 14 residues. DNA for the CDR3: TGTGCCAGCAGCAAAGGTCAGGGCCAAGAGACCCAGTACTTC. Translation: CASSKGQGQETQYF.

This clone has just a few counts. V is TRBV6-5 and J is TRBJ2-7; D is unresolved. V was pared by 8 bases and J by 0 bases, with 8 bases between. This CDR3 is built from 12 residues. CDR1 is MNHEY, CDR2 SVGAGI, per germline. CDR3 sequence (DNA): TGTGCCAGCGTAGGGAACTCCTACGAGCAGTACTTC. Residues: CASVGNSYEQYF.

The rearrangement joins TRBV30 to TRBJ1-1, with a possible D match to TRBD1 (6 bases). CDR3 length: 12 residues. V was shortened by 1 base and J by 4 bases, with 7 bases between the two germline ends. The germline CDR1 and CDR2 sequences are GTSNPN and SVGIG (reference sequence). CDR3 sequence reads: CAWSADSTEAFF. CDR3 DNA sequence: TGTGCCTGGAGTGCGGACAGCACTGAAGCTTTCTTT.

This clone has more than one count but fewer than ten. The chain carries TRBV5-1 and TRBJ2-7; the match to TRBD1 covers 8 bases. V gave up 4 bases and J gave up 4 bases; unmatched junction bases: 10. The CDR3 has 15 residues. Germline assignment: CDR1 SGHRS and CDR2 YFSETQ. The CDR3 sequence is CASSRLSGQVYEQYF. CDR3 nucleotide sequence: TGCGCCAGCAGCCGCCTCTCGGGACAGGTTTACGAGCAGTACTTC.

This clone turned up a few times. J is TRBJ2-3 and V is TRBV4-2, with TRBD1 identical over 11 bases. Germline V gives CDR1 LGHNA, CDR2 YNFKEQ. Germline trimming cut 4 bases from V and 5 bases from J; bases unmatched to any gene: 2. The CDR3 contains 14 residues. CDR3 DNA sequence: TGTGCCAGCAGCCGAGGGACAGGGGGAGATACGCAGTATTTT. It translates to CASSRGTGGDTQYF.

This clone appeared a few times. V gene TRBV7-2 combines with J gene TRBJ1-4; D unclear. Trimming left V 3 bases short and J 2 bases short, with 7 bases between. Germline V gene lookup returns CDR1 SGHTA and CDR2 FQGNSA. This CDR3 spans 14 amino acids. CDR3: CASSFTHTNEKLFF. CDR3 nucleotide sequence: TGTGCCAGCAGCTTCACACATACTAATGAAAAACTGTTTTTT.

CDR3 residues: CASSQDRWGTDTQYF. The CDR3 DNA reads as TGTGCCAGCAGCCAAGATAGATGGGGCACAGATACGCAGTATTTT. The V and J genes are TRBV14 and TRBJ2-3; D is uncertain. Germline lookup yields CDR1 SGHDN and CDR2 FVKESK. The V end was cut by 0 bases, the J end by 1 base, with 8 bases between. The CDR3 covers 15 residues.

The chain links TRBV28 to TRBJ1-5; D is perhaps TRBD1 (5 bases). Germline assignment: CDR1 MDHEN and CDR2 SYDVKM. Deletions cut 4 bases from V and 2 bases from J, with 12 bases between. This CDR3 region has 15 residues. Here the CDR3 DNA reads TGTGCCAGCAGTTCGGGGGTCGGCGGCAATCAGCCCCAGCATTTT. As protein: CASSSGVGGNQPQHF. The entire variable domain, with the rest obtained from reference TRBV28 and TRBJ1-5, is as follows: DVKVTQSSRYLVKRTGEKVFLECVQDMDHENMFWYRQDPGLGLRLIYFSYDVKMKEKGDIPEGYSVSREKKERFSLILESASTNQTSMYLCASSSGVGGNQPQHFGDGTRLSIL.

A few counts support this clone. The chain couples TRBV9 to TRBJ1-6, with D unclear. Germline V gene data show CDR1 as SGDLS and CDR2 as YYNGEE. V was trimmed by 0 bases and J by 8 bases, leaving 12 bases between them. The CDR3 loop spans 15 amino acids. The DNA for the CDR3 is TGTGCCAGCAGCGTAGAGACCCGAAGAGATTCACCCCTCCACTTT. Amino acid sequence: CASSVETRRDSPLHF.

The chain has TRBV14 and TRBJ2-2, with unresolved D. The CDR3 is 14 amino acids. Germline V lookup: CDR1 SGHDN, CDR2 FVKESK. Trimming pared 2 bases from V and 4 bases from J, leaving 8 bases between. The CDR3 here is CASSQQWGTGELFF. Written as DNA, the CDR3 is TGTGCCAGCAGCCAACAGTGGGGCACCGGGGAGCTGTTTTTT. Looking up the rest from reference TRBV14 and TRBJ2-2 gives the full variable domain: EAGVTQFPSHSVIEKGQTVTLRCDPISGHDNLYWYRRVMGKEIKFLLHFVKESKQDESGMPNNRFLAERTGGTYSTLKVQPAELEDSGVYFCASSQQWGTGELFFGEGSRLTVL.

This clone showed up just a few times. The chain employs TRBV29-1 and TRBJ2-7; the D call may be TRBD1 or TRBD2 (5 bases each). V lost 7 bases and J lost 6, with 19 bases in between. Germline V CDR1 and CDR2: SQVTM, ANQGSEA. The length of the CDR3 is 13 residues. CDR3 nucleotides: TGCAGCGGGGGGAGTGCGCCAAGCTCCGAGCAGTACTTC. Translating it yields CSGGSAPSSEQYF.

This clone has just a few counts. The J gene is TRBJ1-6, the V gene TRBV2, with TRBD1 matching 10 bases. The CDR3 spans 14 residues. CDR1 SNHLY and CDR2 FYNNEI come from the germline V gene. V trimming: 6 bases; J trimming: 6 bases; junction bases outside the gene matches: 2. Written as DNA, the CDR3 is TGTGCCAGCAGGGGGACAGGGGTTAATTCACCCCTCCACTTT. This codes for CASRGTGVNSPLHF.

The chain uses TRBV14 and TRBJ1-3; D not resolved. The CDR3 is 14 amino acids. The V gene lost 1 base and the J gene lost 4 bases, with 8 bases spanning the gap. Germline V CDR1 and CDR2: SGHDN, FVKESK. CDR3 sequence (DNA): TGTGCCAGCAGCCAAGGCGATTTGGGAAACACCATATATTTT. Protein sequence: CASSQGDLGNTIYF.

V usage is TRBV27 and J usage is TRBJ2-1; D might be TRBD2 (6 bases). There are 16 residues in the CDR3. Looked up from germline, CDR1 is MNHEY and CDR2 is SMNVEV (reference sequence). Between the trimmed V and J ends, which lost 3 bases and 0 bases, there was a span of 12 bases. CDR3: CASSFRLGGSYNEQFF. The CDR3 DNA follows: TGTGCCAGCAGTTTTCGTTTGGGGGGCTCCTACAATGAGCAGTTCTTC.

In DNA, the CDR3 is TGCAGCGTTGTGCGGGGGCCTGACACCGGGGAGCTGTTTTTT. This codes for CSVVRGPDTGELFF. The chain combines TRBV29-1 with TRBJ2-2; D may be TRBD2 (7 bases). This CDR3 is built from 14 residues. Per germline, CDR1 SQVTM and CDR2 ANQGSEA. The V gene lost 4 bases and the J gene lost 3 bases, with 12 bases spanning the gap.

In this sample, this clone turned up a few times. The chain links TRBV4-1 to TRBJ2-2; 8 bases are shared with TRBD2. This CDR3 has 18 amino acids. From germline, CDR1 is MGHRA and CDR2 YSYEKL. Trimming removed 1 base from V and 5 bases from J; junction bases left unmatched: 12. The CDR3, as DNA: TGCGCCAGCAGCCAAGGACTAGCGAGGTCAAAAGGGACCGGGGAGCTGTTTTTT. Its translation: CASSQGLARSKGTGELFF.